The 21 T cell receptor beta chains below were found in one sample sequenced in a study of blood T cell repertoires in COVID-19. Sequenced by immunoSEQ multiplex PCR; TCRdb stores in-frame clones only, minus some. Among roughly 190,000 clones listed, about 86% were seen once. The sample comprised peripheral blood. The receptors stem from a man between 18 and 35 years old with active or convalescent COVID-19.

This sequence joins TRBV19 and TRBJ1-5; the match to TRBD1 covers 7 bases. V shed 3 bases and J 0 bases; nucleotides not matched to a gene: 2. Germline CDR1 LNHDA, CDR2 SQIVND (reference sequence). The CDR3 contains 15 residues. The CDR3 is CASSIPGGSNQPQHF. The DNA for the CDR3 is TGTGCCAGTAGTATCCCAGGGGGTAGCAATCAGCCCCAGCATTTT.

The chain joins TRBV28 to TRBJ2-7; 10 bases line up with TRBD1. CDR1 and CDR2 (germline): MDHEN, SYDVKM. With 5 bases clipped from V and 1 base from J, the junction kept 8 bases outside the gene matches. The CDR3 sequence is 16 residues long. The DNA for the CDR3 is TGTGCCAGCAGTCGATTCGACAGGGGGCAATCCTACGAGCAGTACGTC. This translates into CASSRFDRGQSYEQYV.

About this clone itself: Other DNA sequences in the sample encode the same CDR3. The J gene is TRBJ1-5, the V gene TRBV4-1; TRBD1 is a possible D gene (5 bases). The CDR3 extends over 15 amino acids. Trimming removed 0 bases at V and 1 base at J, with 7 bases between. The germline V gene encodes CDR1 MGHRA and CDR2 YSYEKL. The CDR3 sequence: CASSQDQGSNQPQHF. The CDR3 DNA reads TGCGCCAGCAGCCAAGATCAGGGAAGCAATCAGCCCCAGCATTTT.

This rearrangement joins TRBV6-5 to TRBJ2-5; perhaps TRBD2 as D (6 bases). CDR3 length: 14 amino acids. The V end was cut by 4 bases, the J end by 5 bases, with 14 bases between. Germline lookup yields CDR1 MNHEY and CDR2 SVGAGI. The CDR3 nucleotides read TGTGCCAGCAGTTCGGACTATACTCCGGAGACCCAGTACTTC. This sequence encodes CASSSDYTPETQYF.

The rearrangement joins TRBV2 to TRBJ2-2; possibly TRBD1 for D (8 bases). Germline V gene data show CDR1 as SNHLY and CDR2 as FYNNEI. The CDR3 consists of 15 residues. With 4 bases removed from V and 6 bases from J, the gap between germline ends came to 15 bases. CDR3 in amino acids: CASSVAQGGAGELFF. The CDR3 coding sequence is TGTGCCAGCAGTGTAGCACAGGGGGGGGCCGGGGAGCTGTTTTTT.

This clone has a single count. The chain recombines TRBV12-5 with TRBJ2-3, with 7 bases aligning to TRBD1. V lost 5 bases, J lost 2 bases, and 4 bases stayed unmatched. The CDR3 extends over 14 amino acids. Germline CDR1 and CDR2: LGHNT and FRNRAP. CDR3 sequence reads: CASGLGTATDTQYF. The CDR3 bases are TGTGCTAGTGGTCTTGGGACAGCCACAGATACGCAGTATTTT.

J is TRBJ1-2 and V is TRBV18; D might be TRBD1 (6 bases). With 3 bases removed from V and 3 bases from J, the gap between germline ends came to 11 bases. Per germline, CDR1 KGHSH and CDR2 LQKENI. The CDR3 runs to 14 residues. This chain's CDR3 is CASSPGEGDYGYTF. DNA for the CDR3: TGTGCCAGCTCACCCGGGGAGGGGGACTATGGCTACACCTTC.

The V gene is TRBV7-9, the J gene TRBJ1-6, with 7 nucleotides matching TRBD1. CDR3 length equals 14 residues. J was trimmed by 6 bases and V by 4 bases; bases with no gene match: 3. Per the germline V gene, CDR1 is SEHNR and CDR2 is FQNEAQ (reference sequence). In DNA form, the CDR3 reads TGTGCCAGCAGCTCGACAGGGAGTAATTCACCCCTCCACTTT. Its protein product is CASSSTGSNSPLHF. Full variable domain (rest looked up from reference TRBV7-9 and TRBJ1-6): DTGVSQNPRHKITKRGQNVTFRCDPISEHNRLYWYRQTLGQGPEFLTYFQNEAQLEKSRLLSDRFSAERPKGSFSTLEIQRTEQGDSAMYLCASSSTGSNSPLHFGNGTRLTVT.

The chain has TRBV18 and TRBJ1-2; D ambiguous. The length of the CDR3 is 13 residues. Trimming took off 3 bases at V and 6 bases at J, with 11 bases between the two ends. CDR1 is KGHSH and CDR2 is LQKENI in the germline V gene. Written as DNA, the CDR3 is TGTGCCAGCTCACCGTCTCAGGAGGATGGCTACACCTTC. Residues: CASSPSQEDGYTF.

This clone was detected a few times. The gene calls are TRBV6-4 and TRBJ1-5, with 9 bases that match TRBD1. The germline V gene has CDR1 MRHNA and CDR2 SNTAGT. This CDR3 has 19 residues. Germline trimming cut 5 bases from V and 0 bases from J; bases unmatched to any gene: 14. CDR3 amino acids: CASSPGTGFGGSSNQPQHF. The CDR3 region has the DNA TGTGCCAGCAGTCCCGGGACAGGGTTTGGAGGGTCTAGCAATCAGCCCCAGCATTTT.

The chain is built from TRBV12-3 or TRBV12-4 and TRBJ1-2; 7 nucleotides align to TRBD1. V shed 5 bases, J shed 10 bases, and the junction held 10 bases outside the gene matches. The CDR3 extends over 13 amino acids. The DNA of the CDR3 is TGTGCCAGCAGTCCGGGACAGAGTCACACCTACACCTTC. Protein: CASSPGQSHTYTF.

The genes are TRBV10-3 and TRBJ1-1; a possible D gene is TRBD1 (5 bases). Germline V gives CDR1 ENHRY, CDR2 SYGVKD. The length of the CDR3 is 13 residues. V dropped 4 bases and J dropped 4 bases, with 10 bases sitting between them. The CDR3 spells CAISGLGGTEAFF. CDR3 DNA: TGTGCCATCAGTGGGTTGGGGGGCACTGAAGCTTTCTTT.

The J gene is TRBJ2-7, the V gene TRBV28, with a possible D match to TRBD1 (6 bases). Trimming shortened V by 7 bases and J by 2 bases, and 15 bases separated the two germline ends. This CDR3 spans 14 amino acids. Germline CDR1 and CDR2: MDHEN and SYDVKM. CDR3 residues: CASTGTRSTYEQYV. The CDR3 nucleotides are TGTGCCAGCACCGGGACAAGATCTACCTACGAGCAGTACGTC.

The chain couples TRBV10-1 to TRBJ2-1; 8 bases are shared with TRBD1. V shed 6 bases and J 3 bases; nucleotides not matched to a gene: 7. The CDR3 consists of 15 residues. Germline CDR1 reads WNHNN; CDR2 reads SYGVQD (reference sequence). The CDR3 sequence: CASSGAGGLYNEQFF. CDR3 bases: TGCGCCAGCAGCGGGGCAGGGGGCCTCTACAATGAGCAGTTCTTC.

The CDR3 reads CASSILAGGRTDTQYF. The CDR3 DNA follows: TGTGCCAGTAGTATACTAGCGGGGGGACGCACAGATACGCAGTATTTT. J is TRBJ2-3 and V is TRBV19, with 11 bases identical to TRBD2. J was trimmed by 1 base and V by 2 bases; bases with no gene match: 2. Per the germline V gene, CDR1 is LNHDA and CDR2 is SQIVND (reference sequence). The CDR3 is made up of 16 amino acids.

This chain uses TRBV10-3 with TRBJ1-1; D perhaps matches TRBD1 (6 bases). From germline, CDR1 is ENHRY and CDR2 SYGVKD. This CDR3 region has 14 residues. Trimming pared 6 bases from V and 1 base from J, leaving 12 bases between. The CDR3: CAISATGRNTEAFF. For the CDR3, the DNA is TGTGCCATCAGCGCGACAGGACGGAACACTGAAGCTTTCTTT.

A note on this clone: The same CDR3 also results from other DNA sequences found in this sample. This chain links TRBV19 with TRBJ1-2; D perhaps matches TRBD1 (5 bases). Trimming took 6 bases from V and 3 from J, leaving 8 bases between them. CDR3 size: 12 residues. Germline loops: CDR1 LNHDA, CDR2 SQIVND (reference sequence). This CDR3 reads CASSQGYYGYTF. In DNA form, the CDR3 reads TGTGCCAGTAGCCAGGGTTACTATGGCTACACCTTC.

V usage is TRBV3-1 (or the pseudogene TRBV3-2) and J usage is TRBJ2-6, with 8 bases lining up with TRBD1. CDR1 is LGHDT and CDR2 is YNNKEL in the germline V gene (reference sequence). Trimming at V came to 2 bases and at J to 0 bases, leaving 21 bases not matched to a gene. This CDR3 contains 23 residues. CDR3 sequence: CASSQILTGGRNHPTSGANVLTF. The CDR3 bases are TGTGCCAGCAGCCAAATTTTAACAGGGGGGCGAAATCACCCTACCTCTGGGGCCAACGTCCTGACTTTC.

The CDR3 nucleotides read TGTGCCAGCACCAGGACAGGGGCTAGTGAAGCTTTCTTT. Protein: CASTRTGASEAFF. The gene calls are TRBV2 and TRBJ1-1; 9 nucleotides match TRBD1. Germline CDR1 SNHLY, CDR2 FYNNEI. This CDR3 comprises 13 residues. With 7 bases clipped from V and 7 bases from J, the junction kept 7 bases outside the gene matches.

The rearrangement joins TRBV5-1 to TRBJ2-3, with unresolved D. Trimming left V 0 bases short and J 0 bases short, with 17 bases between. The CDR3 spans 18 residues. The germline CDR1 and CDR2 sequences are SGHRS and YFSETQ. CDR3: CASSLAGIFSLSTDTQYF. The CDR3 region has the DNA TGCGCCAGCAGCTTGGCAGGAATCTTCTCCCTTAGCACAGATACGCAGTATTTT.

The CDR3 loop is CATSDQGQGRPGELFF. CDR3 in DNA: TGTGCCACCAGTGACCAAGGACAGGGGAGGCCCGGGGAGCTGTTTTTT. The V and J genes are TRBV24-1 and TRBJ2-2, with 9 bases aligning to TRBD1. CDR3 length: 16 residues. Germline CDR1 KGHDR, CDR2 SFDVKD. The trim removed 4 bases at V and 6 bases at J, leaving 8 bases unmatched.